The clone carrying this T cell receptor beta chain was counted between two and nine times. Antigen specificity is unknown. TCR libraries were built in bulk with a published protocol and specific TCR primers. TCRdb passed the PCR reads through MiXCR, listing each CDR3 protein once. The data show approximately 550,000 distinct CDR3 sequences, roughly a fifth seen once. CDR3 length equals 16 residues. Germline V gene data show CDR1 as DFQATT and CDR2 as SNEGSKA (reference sequence). V was clipped by 1 base and J by 0 bases, with 13 bases between them. The data were obtained in a study of molecular identifiers for immune sequencing clone quantification. Study-level results: Clones with over 20 RNA copies captured over 97% of effector molecules but under 1% of naive ones. Jurkat TCR RNA spiked in from one cell could reportedly be detected among about 1.1 million naive cells.

This clonotype originated in a human donor in good health. Some libraries in this study had Jurkat cell RNA spiked in. The sequencing sample was made of naive CD8+ T cells from blood, with Jurkat cell RNA spiked in. Subset noted: FACS-sorted CD8+CD4-CCR7+CD45RA+ naive T cells. The chain joins TRBV20-1 to TRBJ1-3; tentatively, D is TRBD1 (6 bases). The CDR3 is CSARGPTGLSGNTIYF. The CDR3 region has the DNA TGCAGTGCTAGAGGTCCAACAGGGCTCTCTGGAAACACCATATATTTT.